A single sample gave rise to the 14 T cell receptor beta chains below, sequenced in a study of OX40 agonist ivuxolimab in advanced cancers. This table comes from immunoSEQ multiplex PCR, and its TCRdb copy is limited to in-frame clones, with some not included. This sample has around 50,000 clones, with roughly four fifths found just once. Material: CD4+ or CD8+ T cells sorted from blood, obtained in a trial of the OX40 agonist ivuxolimab. All receptors derive from an adult with an advanced solid tumor such as melanoma, head and neck, liver or kidney cancer.

This clone is categorized as medium-sized. The gene calls are TRBV28 and TRBJ1-6; D unresolved. Per germline, CDR1 MDHEN and CDR2 SYDVKM. V lost 2 bases and J lost 6, with 11 bases in between. This CDR3 has 15 amino acids. DNA for the CDR3: TGTGCCAGCAGTTTAGCCCCGGCGGGTAATTCACCCCTCCACTTT. Translating gives CASSLAPAGNSPLHF.

This clone appeared a few times. The chain combines TRBV7-9 with TRBJ1-1; D is possibly TRBD1 (6 bases). The V gene lost 0 bases and the J gene lost 0 bases, with 8 bases spanning the gap. Germline V CDR1 and CDR2: SEHNR, FQNEAQ (reference sequence). This CDR3 region has 15 residues. CDR3 sequence: CASSLAQGLNTEAFF. CDR3 bases: TGTGCCAGCAGCTTAGCCCAGGGGCTGAACACTGAAGCTTTCTTT.

The chain employs TRBV19 and TRBJ1-1; D is unresolved. Per the germline V gene, CDR1 is LNHDA and CDR2 is SQIVND (reference sequence). V lost 5 bases, J lost 11 bases, and 18 bases lay in between. The CDR3 runs to 13 residues. Here the CDR3 DNA reads TGTGCCAGTAGTCCTCGACGCCAAGTGGGCGCTTTCTTT. Encoded protein: CASSPRRQVGAFF.

The rearrangement uses TRBV21-1 and TRBJ2-1; the table's TRBD2 call for D was not verified on the DNA. TRBV21-1 counts as a pseudogene. CDR3 length equals 20 residues. The CDR3 loop reads CASSKAGRGGQPSSYNEQFF. CDR3 nucleotide sequence: TGTGCCAGCAGCAAAGCTGGGCGCGGGGGCCAACCAAGCTCCTACAATGAGCAGTTCTTC.

The V gene is TRBV7-6, the J gene TRBJ2-4, with a possible D match to TRBD1 (5 bases). Germline loops: CDR1 SGHVS, CDR2 FNYEAQ. Trimming cost V 0 bases and J 1 base, with 13 bases left between them. The CDR3 has 17 amino acids. The CDR3 DNA is TGTGCCAGCAGCTTAGCAGACAGCGTCTCGGCCAAAAACATTCAGTACTTC. Translation: CASSLADSVSAKNIQYF.

The rearrangement joins TRBV5-6 to TRBJ1-2; 7 bases match TRBD1. This CDR3 contains 15 residues. CDR1 and CDR2 (germline): SGHDT, YYEEEE. Trimming took 0 bases from V and 2 from J; bases not matched to a gene: 4. The CDR3 DNA reads TGTGCCAGCAGCTTGGTGAGGGGGCGGAACTATGGCTACACCTTC. This codes for CASSLVRGRNYGYTF.

The CDR3 protein is CASSHPRRGTDTQYF. The DNA for the CDR3 is TGTGCCAGCAGCCACCCCCGGAGGGGCACAGATACGCAGTATTTT. This sequence joins TRBV14 and TRBJ2-3; a weak D match, TRBD2 (6 bases). The CDR3 is 15 residues long. With 3 bases removed from V and 1 base from J, the gap between germline ends came to 11 bases. Looked up from germline, CDR1 is SGHDN and CDR2 is FVKESK.

This clone was recorded only once. This chain uses TRBV5-1 with TRBJ1-1; unclear D gene. Germline V lookup: CDR1 SGHRS, CDR2 YFSETQ. V lost 0 bases and J 10 bases, leaving 7 bases between the germline ends. This CDR3 comprises 11 residues. This CDR3 reads CASSLGELAFF. The CDR3 nucleotides are TGCGCCAGCAGCTTGGGGGAGTTAGCTTTCTTT.

V usage is TRBV28 and J usage is TRBJ2-7; D is unclear. Trimming left V 5 bases short and J 0 bases short, with 11 bases between. The CDR3 sequence is 14 residues long. CDR1 is MDHEN, CDR2 SYDVKM, per germline. The CDR3 DNA reads TGTGCCAGCAGTAACTTAGGATTCTCCTACGAGCAGTACTTC. Its translation is CASSNLGFSYEQYF.

This chain uses TRBV7-8 with TRBJ2-1; 8 bases are shared with TRBD2. Per the germline V gene, CDR1 is SGHVS and CDR2 is FQNEAQ. J gave up 10 bases and V 2 bases, and 4 bases lay outside the gene matches. The CDR3 length is 13 residues. CDR3 nucleotide sequence: TGTGCCAGCAGCTTAAAGGGCGGGGGGGAGCAGTTCTTC. This encodes CASSLKGGGEQFF.

A few counts support this clone. The CDR3 coding sequence is TGTGCCACCTCCCAGGGGGATTACGACTATGGCTACACCTTC. Its protein product is CATSQGDYDYGYTF. The rearrangement uses TRBV6-5 and TRBJ1-2; 7 bases fit TRBD1. J lost 3 bases, V lost 10 bases, and 11 bases had no gene match. The CDR3 is 14 amino acids. CDR1 and CDR2 (germline): MNHEY, SVGAGI.

The rearrangement joins TRBV5-4 to TRBJ2-5; 9 bases match TRBD1. V shed 2 bases, J shed 2 bases, and the junction held 4 bases outside the gene matches. This CDR3 region has 15 residues. Germline V gives CDR1 SGHNT, CDR2 YYREEE (reference sequence). CDR3 sequence (DNA): TGTGCCAGCAGCTTAGGGACAGGGCGGCAAGAGACCCAGTACTTC. Translation gives CASSLGTGRQETQYF.

The rearrangement links TRBV19 to TRBJ1-1, with 8 bases identical to TRBD1. There are 15 residues in the CDR3. Losses at the gene ends were 5 bases for V and 0 bases for J; bases not matched to a gene: 5. CDR1 and CDR2 from the germline V gene are LNHDA and SQIVND (reference sequence). The DNA of the CDR3 is TGTGCCAGTAGTTCCGGGACAGGAATGAACACTGAAGCTTTCTTT. This gives the protein CASSSGTGMNTEAFF.

The chain's CDR3 is CASSGRAPNSPLHF. The CDR3 DNA reads as TGTGCCAGCAGCGGCCGGGCCCCGAATTCACCCCTCCACTTT. The genes are TRBV11-3 and TRBJ1-6; D remains ambiguous. The ends were cut back, 5 bases at V and 7 bases at J, with 12 bases in the middle. Germline loops: CDR1 SGHNT, CDR2 YENEEA. The CDR3 consists of 14 residues.